The 29 T cell receptor beta chains below all came from one sample that was sequenced in a study of T-cell reconstitution after alpha-beta-depleted transplantation in children. Preparation of the TCRbeta library was carried out with unique molecular identifiers. TCRdb independently ran MiXCR on the PCR reads; one entry per CDR3 protein. Here the sample spans just over 950,000 distinct CDR3 sequences, 25% to 30% being singletons. The sample in question was PBMCs, mostly from graft donor cells, obtained 360 days after TCRalphabeta/CD19-depleted stem cell transplant. The source is a boy in the first two years of life who had a stem cell transplant for SCID, so the T cells may come from the graft donor.

The rearrangement uses TRBV10-3 and TRBJ2-1; 9 nucleotides align to TRBD1. After removal of 10 bases from V and 6 bases from J, the junction contained 4 bases not matched to a gene. Germline V gene lookup returns CDR1 ENHRY and CDR2 SYGVKD. The CDR3 spans 12 residues. This CDR3 reads CATGTGFNEQFF. The CDR3 DNA is TGTGCCACCGGGACAGGGTTCAATGAGCAGTTCTTC.

The CDR3 sequence: CASSSKTSGLSPEQFF. CDR3 sequence (DNA): TGTGCCAGCAGCTCGAAGACTAGCGGCCTCTCTCCTGAGCAGTTCTTC. The genes are TRBV7-9 and TRBJ2-1; 9 bases fit TRBD2. From germline, CDR1 is SEHNR and CDR2 FQNEAQ (reference sequence). With V trimmed by 4 bases and J by 9 bases, 13 bases remained unmatched. This CDR3 is built from 16 residues.

The rearrangement uses TRBV14 and TRBJ2-1; TRBD2 matches at 9 bases. Germline CDR1 is SGHDN and CDR2 is FVKESK. The length of the CDR3 is 19 residues. Trimming took 8 bases from V and 0 from J; bases not matched to a gene: 17. In DNA, the CDR3 is TGTGCCAGCTCCCCCGGGCTAGCGGGGAGCTTACACTCCTACAATGAGCAGTTCTTC. It yields the protein CASSPGLAGSLHSYNEQFF.

This clonotype was counted at least ten times. V and J are TRBV5-1 and TRBJ2-5; TRBD1 matches at 7 bases. V shed 4 bases and J 2 bases; nucleotides not matched to a gene: 5. CDR1 and CDR2 (germline): SGHRS, YFSETQ. This CDR3 region has 14 residues. The CDR3 is CASSDSTGQETQYF. The CDR3 DNA is TGCGCCAGCAGCGACTCGACAGGGCAAGAGACCCAGTACTTC. The entire variable domain, with the rest obtained from reference TRBV5-1 and TRBJ2-5, is as follows: KAGVTQTPRYLIKTRGQQVTLSCSPISGHRSVSWYQQTPGQGLQFLFEYFSETQRNKGNFPGRFSGRQFSNSRSEMNVSTLELGDSALYLCASSDSTGQETQYFGPGTRLLVL.

With respect to this clonotype: A much larger clone differs by one base, so this may be a read error. V gene TRBV9 combines with J gene TRBJ2-3; D is ambiguous. CDR3 length equals 14 residues. Germline V gene lookup returns CDR1 SGDLS and CDR2 YYNGEE. Trimming cost V 0 bases and J 0 bases, with 5 bases left between them. The CDR3 coding sequence is TGTGCCAGCAGCGTAGAGGGCAGCACAGATACGCAGTATTTT. Its protein product is CASSVEGSTDTQYF. Complete variable domain (other parts from reference TRBV9 and TRBJ2-3): DSGVTQTPKHLITATGQRVTLRCSPRSGDLSVYWYQQSLDQGLQFLIQYYNGEERAKGNILERFSAQQFPDLHSELNLSSLELGDSALYFCASSVEGSTDTQYFGPGTRLTVL.

This chain links TRBV12-3 or TRBV12-4 with TRBJ2-1; TRBD2 matches 7 bases. The CDR3 extends over 11 amino acids. J lost 11 bases, V lost 6 bases, and 4 bases had no gene match. The CDR3 here is CASRAGLKQFF. As DNA, the CDR3 is TGTGCCAGCAGAGCGGGACTTAAGCAGTTCTTC.

This clonotype was observed a few times. The chain carries TRBV20-1 and TRBJ2-6, with D uncertain. V was pared by 1 base and J by 0 bases, with 13 bases between. This CDR3 is 17 amino acids long. The V gene's germline CDR1 is DFQATT and CDR2 SNEGSKA (reference sequence). The CDR3 protein is CSARAFGTSSGANVLTF. The CDR3 DNA is TGCAGTGCTAGAGCTTTTGGCACTTCCTCTGGGGCCAACGTCCTGACTTTC.

This clonotype turned up a few times. This rearrangement joins TRBV7-3 to TRBJ2-7; D gene unclear. CDR1 SGHTA and CDR2 FQGTGA come from the germline V gene. V shed 2 bases and J shed 2 bases, with 10 bases lying between them. The CDR3 runs to 14 residues. As DNA, the CDR3 is TGTGCCAGCAGCTTAGGCAGATCTCCCTACGAGCAGTACTTC. Translating it yields CASSLGRSPYEQYF.

A few counts support this clonotype. The chain carries TRBV4-3 and TRBJ2-5, with D possibly called TRBD1 or TRBD2 (6 bases each). There are 15 residues in the CDR3. Per the germline V gene, CDR1 is LGHNA and CDR2 is YSLEER. Trimming took off 3 bases at V and 2 bases at J, with 13 bases between the two ends. CDR3 DNA sequence: TGCGCCAGCAGCCAGGGCGAGGGGGGACAAGAGACCCAGTACTTC. Translation gives CASSQGEGGQETQYF.

The gene calls are TRBV27 and TRBJ1-1, with D possibly matching TRBD1 (5 bases). The CDR3 is made up of 13 amino acids. Germline values: CDR1 MNHEY, CDR2 SMNVEV (reference sequence). The V gene lost 4 bases and the J gene lost 6 bases, with 12 bases spanning the gap. The CDR3 spells CASSYSSGSEAFF. The CDR3 DNA reads TGTGCCAGCAGTTATTCTTCAGGGTCTGAAGCTTTCTTT.

CDR3 protein: CASSFTPGREGNEQFF. Here the CDR3 DNA reads TGTGCCAGCAGCTTCACCCCGGGCCGAGAGGGCAATGAGCAGTTCTTC. The chain carries TRBV4-2 and TRBJ2-1; D perhaps matches TRBD2 (5 bases). V lost 5 bases and J 6 bases, leaving 20 bases between the germline ends. This CDR3 has 16 amino acids. CDR1 is LGHNA, CDR2 YNFKEQ, per germline.

The chain carries TRBV10-3 and TRBJ2-7, with a weak D call TRBD2 (5 bases). CDR1 and CDR2 (germline): ENHRY, SYGVKD. The length of the CDR3 is 13 residues. Trimming shortened V by 11 bases and J by 2 bases, and 16 bases separated the two germline ends. The chain's CDR3 is CAVKLEAAYEQYF. DNA for the CDR3: TGTGCCGTAAAACTAGAGGCAGCCTACGAGCAGTACTTC.

V gene TRBV20-1 combines with J gene TRBJ2-3, with 11 bases aligning to TRBD2. CDR1 is DFQATT and CDR2 is SNEGSKA in the germline V gene (reference sequence). V trimming: 3 bases; J trimming: 3 bases; junction bases outside the gene matches: 8. CDR3 length equals 16 residues. CDR3 region: CSASGLAGGLTDTQYF. The CDR3 DNA reads as TGCAGTGCTAGCGGGCTAGCGGGGGGCCTGACAGATACGCAGTATTTT.

There are a few counts of this clonotype. V gene TRBV6-1 combines with J gene TRBJ2-7; no clear D gene. V lost 6 bases, J lost 4 bases, and 16 bases lay in between. Germline V gene sequence: CDR1 MNHNS, CDR2 SASEGT. CDR3 size: 14 residues. The CDR3 spells CASRFLGLGYEQYF. The CDR3 DNA sequence: TGTGCCAGCAGGTTCTTAGGGCTGGGATACGAGCAGTACTTC.

The chain combines TRBV9 with TRBJ1-2; D is unclear. V was cut by 3 bases and J by 5 bases, with 17 bases left in between. Germline V gene lookup returns CDR1 SGDLS and CDR2 YYNGEE. The CDR3 length is 15 residues. Here the CDR3 reads CASSAVDMPAYGYTF. CDR3 sequence (DNA): TGTGCCAGCAGCGCAGTTGACATGCCCGCTTATGGCTACACCTTC.

V usage is TRBV6-1 and J usage is TRBJ1-1, with D maybe TRBD1 (5 bases). CDR3 length: 14 amino acids. Per the germline V gene, CDR1 is MNHNS and CDR2 is SASEGT. Deletions cut 4 bases from V and 3 bases from J, with 12 bases between. CDR3 DNA sequence: TGTGCCAGCAGTGTCAGGGATAGGGACACTGAAGCTTTCTTT. Encoded protein: CASSVRDRDTEAFF.

The J gene is TRBJ2-4, the V gene TRBV19, with D maybe TRBD1 (6 bases). Germline lookup yields CDR1 LNHDA and CDR2 SQIVND (reference sequence). Trimming took off 4 bases at V and 7 bases at J, with 14 bases between the two ends. The CDR3 has 14 amino acids. The CDR3 DNA reads TGTGCCAGTAGTACGGGACAAGGGCTGAACATTCAGTACTTC. Amino acids: CASSTGQGLNIQYF.

The V call is TRBV12-3 or TRBV12-4, the J call TRBJ2-7; D remains unclear. This CDR3 region has 12 residues. The V end lost 5 bases, the J end lost 2 bases, and 7 bases lay between the germline ends. The CDR3 is CASSTYPYEQYF. In DNA, the CDR3 is TGTGCCAGCAGTACCTACCCCTACGAGCAGTACTTC.

This clonotype was seen only a few times. This chain uses TRBV28 with TRBJ2-3; perhaps TRBD2 as D (5 bases). Germline assignment: CDR1 MDHEN and CDR2 SYDVKM. CDR3 size: 14 residues. The V end lost 7 bases, the J end lost 2 bases, and 13 bases lay between the germline ends. CDR3 residues: CASNPGSFTDTQYF. CDR3 bases: TGTGCCAGCAACCCGGGGTCGTTCACAGATACGCAGTATTTT.

The V gene is TRBV27, the J gene TRBJ2-3, with D perhaps matching TRBD1 (6 bases). The germline V gene has CDR1 MNHEY and CDR2 SMNVEV (reference sequence). The CDR3 contains 15 residues. Trimming cost V 5 bases and J 0 bases, with 12 bases left between them. Here the CDR3 DNA reads TGTGCCAGCAGTCCGAACAGGGCTAGCACAGATACGCAGTATTTT. Its protein is CASSPNRASTDTQYF.

This clonotype was detected a few times. One end of the junction fails to match germline, which may point to a read error. The V and J genes are TRBV5-1 and TRBJ2-1; D might be TRBD2 (5 bases). Germline assignment: CDR1 SGHRS and CDR2 YFSETQ. The CDR3 length is 13 residues. The CDR3 region is CASSLDPDSIPYF. The CDR3 region has the DNA TGCGCCAGCAGCTTGGATCCGGACTCCATCCCGTACTTC.

This clonotype occurred a few times. V gene TRBV20-1 combines with J gene TRBJ2-5; D unresolved. This CDR3 contains 14 residues. Germline CDR1 DFQATT, CDR2 SNEGSKA (reference sequence). V was shortened by 3 bases and J by 5 bases, with 16 bases between the two germline ends. The CDR3 loop is CSARSSPSGETQYF. The DNA for the CDR3 is TGCAGTGCTAGGTCCAGCCCCTCCGGGGAGACCCAGTACTTC.

The chain is built from TRBV12-3 or TRBV12-4 and TRBJ1-4; D unclear. CDR3 length equals 15 residues. V was trimmed by 6 bases and J by 8 bases, leaving 19 bases between them. CDR3 loop: CASSPRETNMEKLFF. The CDR3 DNA reads as TGTGCCAGCAGCCCCCGTGAGACCAATATGGAAAAACTGTTTTTT.

This clonotype was found a few times. The chain combines TRBV4-2 with TRBJ1-5; 7 bases agree with TRBD1. CDR3 length: 14 amino acids. CDR1 is LGHNA and CDR2 is YNFKEQ in the germline V gene. The V segment lost 5 bases and the J segment 5 bases; nucleotides outside the gene matches: 6. Here the CDR3 DNA reads TGTGCCAGCAGCACCCGACAGGGCGATCAGCCCCAGCATTTT. As protein: CASSTRQGDQPQHF.

The rearrangement joins TRBV25-1 to TRBJ2-7; the D is unclear. The germline V gene has CDR1 MGHDK and CDR2 SYGVNS. V was cut by 6 bases and J by 0 bases, with 18 bases left in between. CDR3 length equals 16 residues. Written as DNA, the CDR3 is TGTGCCAGCAGCAGCCTGCCCCCCCCTAGCTCCTACGAGCAGTACTTC. Its translation is CASSSLPPPSSYEQYF.

The V call is TRBV11-1, the J call TRBJ1-5; possibly TRBD1 for D (6 bases). Per the germline V gene, CDR1 is SGHAT and CDR2 is FQDESV (reference sequence). V dropped 5 bases and J dropped 2 bases, with 13 bases sitting between them. This CDR3 region has 15 residues. The CDR3, as DNA: TGTGCCAGCAGCGCAGGGGAGGTGGGCAATCAGCCCCAGCATTTT. Translation gives CASSAGEVGNQPQHF.

This chain connects TRBV4-1 to TRBJ1-5, with unresolved D. The ends were cut back, 4 bases at V and 7 bases at J, with 14 bases in the middle. The CDR3 is 14 residues long. Germline V CDR1 and CDR2: MGHRA, YSYEKL. The CDR3: CASSPGSLGQPQHF. The CDR3 bases are TGCGCCAGCAGCCCTGGATCCTTGGGACAGCCCCAGCATTTT.

This clonotype was detected only a few times. This chain joins TRBV7-9 and TRBJ2-1, with 7 bases fitting TRBD1. The CDR3 runs to 16 residues. Germline CDR1 is SEHNR and CDR2 is FQNEAQ (reference sequence). J was trimmed by 2 bases and V by 4 bases; bases with no gene match: 8. The CDR3 nucleotides read TGTGCCAGCAGCTCCCGTGACAGGGCCGCCTACAATGAGCAGTTCTTC. It encodes CASSSRDRAAYNEQFF.

The chain couples TRBV20-1 to TRBJ2-7; 7 nucleotides line up with TRBD1. The CDR3 is made up of 13 amino acids. Germline V gene data show CDR1 as DFQATT and CDR2 as SNEGSKA (reference sequence). V shed 5 bases, J shed 0 bases, and the junction held 4 bases outside the gene matches. This CDR3 reads CSAPRDSSYEQYF. The CDR3 bases are TGCAGTGCTCCCAGGGACAGCTCCTACGAGCAGTACTTC.